These 28 T cell receptor beta chains share one sample of origin, sequenced in a study of blood T cell repertoires in COVID-19. Libraries were prepared by immunoSEQ multiplex PCR; TCRdb keeps only in-frame clonotypes and omits some of them. Among about 110,000 clones, over 80% were seen once, and the ten largest hold roughly 0.89%. Specimen: peripheral blood. The receptors shown here come from a woman in her seventies with acute or convalescent COVID-19.

V gene TRBV4-2 combines with J gene TRBJ2-5; TRBD2 is a possible D gene (7 bases). With 0 bases removed from V and 1 base from J, the gap between germline ends came to 9 bases. Germline CDR1 reads LGHNA; CDR2 reads YNFKEQ. The CDR3 contains 15 residues. Here the CDR3 DNA reads TGTGCCAGCAGCCAAGATGGGGGGGCCCAAGAGACCCAGTACTTC. Amino acid sequence: CASSQDGGAQETQYF.

The rearrangement links TRBV28 to TRBJ2-7, with 10 bases lining up with TRBD2. Germline V gene sequence: CDR1 MDHEN, CDR2 SYDVKM. The CDR3 consists of 14 residues. J lost 3 bases, V lost 6 bases, and 5 bases had no gene match. The CDR3 DNA is TGTGCCAGCAGATCCGGGACTAGCGTCTACGAGCAGTACTTC. Encoded protein: CASRSGTSVYEQYF.

The chain employs TRBV2 and TRBJ2-1; TRBD1 aligns across 10 bases. Germline V CDR1 and CDR2: SNHLY, FYNNEI. With V trimmed by 5 bases and J by 7 bases, 8 bases remained unmatched. The CDR3 totals 15 residues. In DNA form, the CDR3 reads TGTGCCAGCAGTCCAACCGGGACAGGGGTTAATGAGCAGTTCTTC. This gives the protein CASSPTGTGVNEQFF.

V and J are TRBV30 and TRBJ2-7; D gene uncertain. Per germline, CDR1 GTSNPN and CDR2 SVGIG (reference sequence). V dropped 3 bases and J dropped 1 base, with 7 bases sitting between them. The CDR3 is made up of 12 amino acids. CDR3 in DNA: TGTGCCTGGAGCCGGAGTTCCTACGAGCAGTACTTC. The encoded protein is CAWSRSSYEQYF.

This clone came up a few times. CDR3 DNA sequence: TGTGCCAGCATCCAGCGGGGGAGCCAAGAGACCCAGTACTTC. Encoded protein: CASIQRGSQETQYF. The chain carries TRBV2 and TRBJ2-5; TRBD2 aligns across 8 bases. Germline V gene data show CDR1 as SNHLY and CDR2 as FYNNEI. The CDR3 loop spans 14 amino acids. With 7 bases clipped from V and 1 base from J, the junction kept 5 bases outside the gene matches.

V is TRBV6-1 and J is TRBJ1-4; a weak D match, TRBD1 (5 bases). The ends were cut back, 4 bases at V and 8 bases at J, with 23 bases in the middle. The CDR3 sequence is 17 residues long. From germline, CDR1 is MNHNS and CDR2 SASEGT. CDR3 residues: CASSVYLVGGTGEKLFF. The CDR3 DNA reads TGTGCCAGCAGTGTTTACCTGGTTGGGGGGACGGGGGAAAAACTGTTTTTT.

This clone appeared a few times. V usage is TRBV11-1 and J usage is TRBJ1-4; D gene ambiguous. V lost 4 bases to trimming and J lost 3 bases, with 15 bases between them. The germline V gene encodes CDR1 SGHAT and CDR2 FQDESV (reference sequence). This CDR3 contains 16 residues. Here the CDR3 reads CASSSPAASANEKLFF. The CDR3 region has the DNA TGTGCCAGCAGCTCCCCGGCGGCTTCGGCTAATGAAAAACTGTTTTTT.

The chain is built from TRBV19 and TRBJ2-2, with D perhaps TRBD2 (5 bases). V was trimmed by 4 bases and J by 6 bases, leaving 15 bases between them. Looked up from germline, CDR1 is LNHDA and CDR2 is SQIVND (reference sequence). There are 15 residues in the CDR3. DNA of the CDR3: TGTGCCAGTAGTACCCAAGGGCTAGCAGCCGGGGAGCTGTTTTTT. This translates into CASSTQGLAAGELFF.

The rearrangement links TRBV6-6 to TRBJ1-1; D gene uncertain. V lost 0 bases to trimming and J lost 7 bases, with 6 bases between them. CDR3 length: 12 residues. Per the germline V gene, CDR1 is MNHNY and CDR2 is SVGAGI (reference sequence). The DNA of the CDR3 is TGTGCCAGCAGTTACTCGAGTCTTGAAGCTTTCTTT. Protein sequence: CASSYSSLEAFF.

This chain connects TRBV28 to TRBJ1-1; 7 nucleotides line up with TRBD1. CDR3 length equals 15 residues. Germline CDR1 and CDR2: MDHEN and SYDVKM. V lost 5 bases and J lost 1; bases outside the gene matches: 7. The CDR3 loop is CASSAAGTENTEAFF. In DNA form, the CDR3 reads TGTGCCAGCAGTGCTGCCGGGACAGAGAACACTGAAGCTTTCTTT.

The rearrangement links TRBV5-4 to TRBJ2-2; 9 nucleotides line up with TRBD1. J gave up 2 bases and V 2 bases, and 4 bases lay outside the gene matches. Germline V gene sequence: CDR1 SGHNT, CDR2 YYREEE (reference sequence). The CDR3 loop spans 16 amino acids. CDR3 DNA: TGTGCCAGCAGCTTATACAGGGGGCGCAACACCGGGGAGCTGTTTTTT. Its protein product is CASSLYRGRNTGELFF.

V and J are TRBV14 and TRBJ1-6; D remains ambiguous. The CDR3 is made up of 12 amino acids. Germline CDR1 reads SGHDN; CDR2 reads FVKESK. V was pared by 4 bases and J by 7 bases, with 5 bases between. The DNA of the CDR3 is TGTGCCAGCAGCCCACAGAATTCACCCCTCCACTTT. Residues: CASSPQNSPLHF.

This chain links TRBV7-9 with TRBJ2-7, with TRBD1 matching 8 bases. In germline, CDR1 is SEHNR, CDR2 FQNEAQ (reference sequence). The V segment lost 4 bases and the J segment 0 bases; nucleotides outside the gene matches: 2. This CDR3 spans 14 amino acids. CDR3 protein: CASSSGGLSYEQYF. In DNA, the CDR3 is TGTGCCAGCAGCTCAGGGGGCCTCTCCTACGAGCAGTACTTC.

V and J are TRBV16 and TRBJ1-1, with D possibly TRBD1 on 5 matching bases. The CDR3 contains 13 residues. V lost 0 bases and J 10 bases, leaving 12 bases between the germline ends. CDR1 is KGHSY, CDR2 FQNENV, per germline. CDR3 loop: CASSQSGGAPAFF. For the CDR3, the DNA is TGTGCCAGCAGCCAATCGGGAGGGGCCCCAGCTTTCTTT.

This clone was counted a single time. The chain couples TRBV6-5 to TRBJ2-7, with TRBD2 matching over 10 bases. The V gene end was trimmed by 6 bases and the J gene end by 4 bases; junction bases not matched to a gene: 6. In germline, CDR1 is MNHEY, CDR2 SVGAGI. The CDR3 extends over 14 amino acids. In nucleotides, the CDR3 is TGTGCCAGCAGCGGACGGACTAGCGGATACGAGCAGTACTTC. It codes for CASSGRTSGYEQYF.

This clone was observed at least ten times. CDR3 amino acids: CAWSRQGDYGYTF. In nucleotides, the CDR3 is TGTGCCTGGAGCAGACAGGGAGACTATGGCTACACCTTC. The V and J genes are TRBV30 and TRBJ1-2, with TRBD1 matching 7 bases. From germline, CDR1 is GTSNPN and CDR2 SVGIG (reference sequence). J was trimmed by 3 bases and V by 3 bases; bases with no gene match: 4. This CDR3 is built from 13 residues.

This rearrangement joins TRBV7-6 to TRBJ2-7; a weak D match, TRBD1 (5 bases). Trimming stripped 1 base from V and 4 bases from J, with 8 bases between. The length of the CDR3 is 13 residues. Germline CDR1 reads SGHVS; CDR2 reads FNYEAQ. The CDR3 protein is CASSLEDSYEQYF. CDR3 coding DNA: TGTGCCAGCAGCTTAGAAGACAGTTACGAGCAGTACTTC.

This chain links TRBV28 with TRBJ2-7; 10 nucleotides align to TRBD1. Germline V gene data show CDR1 as MDHEN and CDR2 as SYDVKM. The J segment lost 3 bases and the V segment lost 4 bases, leaving 6 bases of the junction unmatched. The CDR3 totals 15 residues. CDR3: CASSSRQGAIYEQYF. CDR3 coding DNA: TGTGCCAGCAGTTCCCGACAGGGGGCCATCTACGAGCAGTACTTC.

The CDR3 nucleotides read TGTGCCAGCTCACCGGAGGGACAGTTACTTGGACCCCTCCACTTT. This encodes CASSPEGQLLGPLHF. The J gene is TRBJ1-6, the V gene TRBV18; TRBD1 agrees at 7 bases. CDR1 KGHSH and CDR2 LQKENI come from the germline V gene. V lost 3 bases to trimming and J lost 12 bases; unmatched junction nucleotides: 11. The CDR3 loop spans 15 amino acids.

The chain is built from TRBV9 and TRBJ2-3; D ambiguous. V lost 0 bases to trimming and J lost 6 bases, with 8 bases between them. CDR3 length: 13 residues. Germline V gene lookup returns CDR1 SGDLS and CDR2 YYNGEE. The CDR3 DNA is TGTGCCAGCAGCGTAGCTACAGCTGATACGCAGTATTTT. Protein sequence: CASSVATADTQYF.

The chain uses TRBV5-1 and TRBJ2-1, with D possibly matching TRBD2 (6 bases). The CDR3 covers 13 residues. Germline V gene lookup returns CDR1 SGHRS and CDR2 YFSETQ. Between the trimmed V and J ends, which lost 5 bases and 6 bases, there was a span of 12 bases. The CDR3 is CASSSTGSNEQFF. DNA for the CDR3: TGCGCCAGCAGTTCCACCGGGAGCAATGAGCAGTTCTTC.

The chain recombines TRBV18 with TRBJ1-1; D is perhaps TRBD1 (5 bases). Trimming cost V 6 bases and J 2 bases, with 16 bases left between them. Per germline, CDR1 KGHSH and CDR2 LQKENI. CDR3 length: 15 amino acids. The CDR3, as DNA: TGTGCCAGCTCGCAGGGTCGTGGTCGTAACACTGAAGCTTTCTTT. Its protein product is CASSQGRGRNTEAFF.

This sequence joins TRBV6-2 or TRBV6-3 and TRBJ2-7; D might be TRBD2 (5 bases). Germline-derived CDR1 and CDR2 are MNHEY and SVGEGT. V was shortened by 4 bases and J by 0 bases, with 13 bases between the two germline ends. CDR3 length: 15 residues. CDR3 loop: CASSSLRASSYEQYF. CDR3 bases: TGTGCCAGCAGTTCCCTGAGGGCCAGCTCCTACGAGCAGTACTTC.

The V and J genes are TRBV19 and TRBJ2-1; 9 bases are shared with TRBD2. This CDR3 comprises 15 residues. In germline, CDR1 is LNHDA, CDR2 SQIVND (reference sequence). J was trimmed by 0 bases and V by 7 bases; bases with no gene match: 4. The CDR3 here is CASTQRGASYNEQFF. DNA of the CDR3: TGTGCCAGTACCCAGCGGGGGGCCTCCTACAATGAGCAGTTCTTC.

This rearrangement joins TRBV4-2 to TRBJ2-4; 8 bases map to TRBD2. This CDR3 contains 14 residues. Unmatched junction bases numbered 1, after V lost 0 bases and J lost 6 bases. Germline V gives CDR1 LGHNA, CDR2 YNFKEQ. The CDR3 protein is CASSQDAGGNIQYF. CDR3 coding DNA: TGTGCCAGCAGCCAAGATGCGGGGGGAAACATTCAGTACTTC.

A few counts support this clone. The rearrangement links TRBV30 to TRBJ1-2; D is possibly TRBD1 (6 bases). CDR3 length: 17 residues. Germline assignment: CDR1 GTSNPN and CDR2 SVGIG (reference sequence). V lost 6 bases, J lost 4 bases, and 27 bases lay in between. Here the CDR3 DNA reads TGTGCCTGTGGGGCTCGGGGGGGCGCATCATTTGCCTATGGCTACACCTTC. It is translated as CACGARGGASFAYGYTF.

This chain connects TRBV6-5 to TRBJ1-5; tentatively, D is TRBD1 (6 bases). Germline values: CDR1 MNHEY, CDR2 SVGAGI. The CDR3 loop spans 13 amino acids. V lost 5 bases and J 6 bases, leaving 11 bases between the germline ends. The CDR3 spells CASSMGAFQPQHF. The CDR3 bases are TGTGCCAGCAGTATGGGGGCATTTCAGCCCCAGCATTTT.

This clone was observed a few times. In DNA, the CDR3 is TGTGCCAGCAGCTTAGGAGGCGGGAGGGAGCTGTTTTTT. It yields the protein CASSLGGGRELFF. V and J are TRBV7-2 and TRBJ2-2; a possible D gene is TRBD2 (6 bases). The CDR3 runs 13 residues. V was cut by 1 base and J by 9 bases, with 9 bases left in between. The germline gives CDR1 SGHTA, CDR2 FQGNSA.